Listed below are T cell receptor beta chains from one sample, sequenced in a study of T-cell reconstitution after alpha-beta-depleted transplantation in children. From the PCR reads, TCRdb called clonotypes with MiXCR, one entry per CDR3 protein. The sample has a few hundred thousand distinct CDR3 sequences, more than 20% seen once. The input for sequencing was PBMCs, mostly from graft donor cells, taken 180 days after TCRalphabeta/CD19-depleted stem cell transplant. The receptors derive from a male patient younger than 18 who had a stem cell transplant for acute lymphoblastic leukemia, so the T cells may come from the graft donor. Each CDR3 is given with its conserved first and last residue. A D gene is named only where the DNA matches it firmly. For some rows the clone size is stated as once, few or many, or as a class when expanded; others skip it.

v_call	j_call	d_call	clone_size	cdr3_nt	cdr3_aa
TRBV7-3	TRBJ2-5	TRBD2	few	TGTGCCAGCAGCTTGCAACCTATTCCCGGCCTAGCGGGATGGGAGACCCAGTACTTC	CASSLQPIPGLAGWETQYF
TRBV5-1	TRBJ1-1	TRBD1	few	TGCGCCAGGAGCCTGGGACAGGGGAACACTGAAGCTTTCTTT	CARSLGQGNTEAFF
TRBV23-1	TRBJ2-1	.	few	TGCGCCAGCAGTCTACCGGACGTAGGGCTCTTC	CASSLPDVGLF
TRBV27	TRBJ2-7	TRBD2	.	TGTGCCAGCATTAGGACTAGACATGGTGGCGAGCAGTACTTC	CASIRTRHGGEQYF
TRBV6-1	TRBJ1-5	.	.	TGTGCCAGCCTCCTACTCCAGGGGTCTAGCAATCAGCCCCAGCATTTT	CASLLLQGSSNQPQHF
TRBV27	TRBJ1-6	TRBD1	.	TGTGCCAGCCTAACCAGGACAGGGTATAATTCACCCCTCCACTTT	CASLTRTGYNSPLHF
TRBV20-1	TRBJ1-1	.	.	TGCAGTGCTAGCCGGCAGGGGAAGGCTGAAGCTTTCTTT	CSASRQGKAEAFF
TRBV29-1	TRBJ2-1	TRBD1	.	TGCAGCGTTGATAGACAGGGGTCCTACAATGAGCAGTTCTTC	CSVDRQGSYNEQFF
TRBV20-1	TRBJ2-1	TRBD2	.	TGCAGTGCCCCAACTAGCGGGAGTCGAGATGAGCAGTTCTTC	CSAPTSGSRDEQFF
TRBV3-1	TRBJ2-7	TRBD1	.	TGTGCCAGCAGCCAGACCCGGGACAGGGGGAACTACGAGCAGTACTTC	CASSQTRDRGNYEQYF
TRBV28	TRBJ2-7	TRBD1	.	TGTGCCAGCACCCGGACAGGGACCTCCTACGAGCAGTACTTC	CASTRTGTSYEQYF
TRBV5-1	TRBJ2-7	TRBD2	many	TGCGCCAGCAGCTTGGAGCGGGGCCAGCCCTACGAGCAGTACTTC	CASSLERGQPYEQYF
TRBV6-5	TRBJ2-1	TRBD2	.	TGTGCCAGCAGTTACTCGATGGCGGGCGGGAGGCGGTACAATGAGCAGTTCTTC	CASSYSMAGGRRYNEQFF
TRBV6-5	TRBJ2-1	.	.	TGTGCCAGCAGTTACTTCCGGGACTCTAGGCCCAATGAGCAGTTCTTC	CASSYFRDSRPNEQFF
TRBV12-3/TRBV12-4	TRBJ1-4	.	few	TGTGCCAGCAGATCAACCCTAGACACCTTAAATGAAAAACTGTTTTTT	CASRSTLDTLNEKLFF
TRBV12-3/TRBV12-4	TRBJ1-5	.	many	TGTGCCAGCAGTCCCCCGGTTTATGGCAATCAGCCCCAGCATTTT	CASSPPVYGNQPQHF
TRBV11-2	TRBJ2-2	.	few	TGTGCCAGCAGCTTATCTAGGGACACATCCCTTTCTTTCGCGAACACCGGGGAGCTGTTTTTT	CASSLSRDTSLSFANTGELFF
TRBV15	TRBJ2-2	TRBD1	.	TGTGCCACCAGCAGAGATCAGGGGGCCGGGGAGCTGTTTTTT	CATSRDQGAGELFF
TRBV5-1	TRBJ2-2	TRBD1	few	TGCGCCAGCAGCTTGGGTGGACAGGCGAACACCGGGGAGCTGTTTTTT	CASSLGGQANTGELFF
TRBV9	TRBJ2-5	.	few	TGTGCCAGCAGCGTAAGGCCACAGGGAAGAGGAGAGACCCAGTACTTC	CASSVRPQGRGETQYF
TRBV5-1	TRBJ2-2	.	.	TGCGCCAGCAGCTTGGTCCCTTTAGACACCGGGGAGCTGTTTTTT	CASSLVPLDTGELFF
TRBV4-1	TRBJ2-1	TRBD2	few	TGCGCCAGCAGCCAAGACGGGGGACTAGGAGGTTATGAGCAGTTCTTC	CASSQDGGLGGYEQFF
TRBV18	TRBJ2-1	TRBD2	.	TGTGCCAGCTCACCTACTAGCGGAGGGGAGTTCTTC	CASSPTSGGEFF
TRBV5-1	TRBJ2-3	.	few	TGCGCCAGCAGCGGATTAGCGGTCCGCACAGATACGCAGTATTTT	CASSGLAVRTDTQYF
TRBV7-9	TRBJ2-7	TRBD1	.	TGTGCCAGCAGCTACGGACAGGGGGCGATTCTCGAGCAGTACTTC	CASSYGQGAILEQYF
TRBV20-1	TRBJ1-1	.	once	TGCAGTGCCCCAGGGATCATGAACACTGAAGCTTTCTTT	CSAPGIMNTEAFF
TRBV9	TRBJ2-7	.	.	TGTGCCAGCGGACAAACGCCACTCTACGAGCAGTACTTC	CASGQTPLYEQYF
TRBV7-6	TRBJ1-2	.	.	TGTGCCAGCAGCCCGAGGTCAGGTCCTAACTATGGCTACACCTTC	CASSPRSGPNYGYTF
TRBV6-1	TRBJ2-7	TRBD1	.	TGTGCCAGCAGCTTTATCTCCTCTAGGACAGGGAAGTACGAGCAGTACTTC	CASSFISSRTGKYEQYF
TRBV2	TRBJ1-1	.	few	TGTGCCAGCAGGGTGGGCACTGAAGCTTTCTTT	CASRVGTEAFF
TRBV27	TRBJ2-4	TRBD1	.	TGTGCCAGCAGTCTACCGGGACAGGGTGGTAACATTCAGTACTTC	CASSLPGQGGNIQYF
TRBV10-2	TRBJ2-1	.	.	TGCGCCAGCAGTGAGTCGCTTTTATTGATCAATGAGCAGTTCTTC	CASSESLLLINEQFF
TRBV7-2	TRBJ1-3	.	few	TGTGCCAGCAGCTACCTCCCGTTCTCTGGAAACACCATATATTTT	CASSYLPFSGNTIYF
TRBV20-1	TRBJ2-1	TRBD2	few	TGCAGTGCGGGCAGGTGGACTAGCGGTAACAATGAGCAGTTCTTC	CSAGRWTSGNNEQFF
TRBV7-6	TRBJ1-4	.	.	TGTGCCAGCAGCGCAGGCATTTCTAATGAAAAACTGTTTTTT	CASSAGISNEKLFF
TRBV7-9	TRBJ1-5	TRBD1	.	TGTGCCAGCAGCCGCCTCGGGACAGGGGGAAATCAGCCCCAGCATTTT	CASSRLGTGGNQPQHF
TRBV20-1	TRBJ2-2	TRBD2	few	TGCAGTGCTCTACTTTGGGGAAAGCGGGACCCCGGGGAGCTGTTTTTT	CSALLWGKRDPGELFF
TRBV5-1	TRBJ2-5	.	few	TGCGCCAGCAGCTTCAACAGGGATTGGGAGACCCAGTACTTC	CASSFNRDWETQYF
TRBV9	TRBJ1-6	TRBD1	.	TGTGCCAGCAGCGTAGAAGGGACAGGGGACTCACCCCTCCACTTT	CASSVEGTGDSPLHF
TRBV20-1	TRBJ1-1	.	.	TGCAGCCCGATCGGGGGGGGTCCGAACACTGAAGCTTTCTTT	CSPIGGGPNTEAFF
TRBV7-8	TRBJ2-2	.	few	TGTGCCAGCAGCTTAGTTCGGGCCCGAAACACCGGGGAGCTGTTTTTT	CASSLVRARNTGELFF
TRBV7-9	TRBJ2-1	.	few	TGTGCCAGCAGCTTAGTGGTTATTGGGTTCTACAATGAGCAGTTCTTC	CASSLVVIGFYNEQFF
TRBV7-6	TRBJ2-3	TRBD2	.	TGTGCCAGCAGCTTAGCGGGGACTACCTCCTTCATGGATACGCAGTATTTT	CASSLAGTTSFMDTQYF